This entry lists 15 T cell receptor beta chains sequenced from one sample in a study of T cell repertoires in cytomegalovirus infection. One entry per CDR3 protein results from TCRdb running MiXCR on the reads. Among some 150,000 distinct CDR3 sequences listed, 23% were seen once. The sequencing input was PBMCs. These receptor sequences come from a human donor in good health (CMV status not recorded). Some clones in this sample may be carry-over from other donors' samples.

This chain links TRBV11-2 with TRBJ2-3; the match to TRBD1 covers 7 bases. Looked up from germline, CDR1 is SGHAT and CDR2 is FQNNGV. The CDR3 consists of 14 residues. With 5 bases clipped from V and 0 bases from J, the junction kept 2 bases outside the gene matches. CDR3 region: CASSQDRSTDTQYF. In DNA, the CDR3 is TGTGCCAGCAGCCAGGACAGGAGCACAGATACGCAGTATTTT.

This clonotype was seen ten or more times. V and J are TRBV7-3 and TRBJ2-1; TRBD2 aligns across 7 bases. After removal of 2 bases from V and 7 bases from J, the junction contained 11 bases not matched to a gene. The germline V gene encodes CDR1 SGHTA and CDR2 FQGTGA. The CDR3 totals 16 residues. This CDR3 is CASSLSERGLENEQFF. The CDR3 nucleotides read TGTGCCAGCAGCTTATCGGAGCGGGGCCTAGAGAATGAGCAGTTCTTC.

This chain links TRBV7-8 with TRBJ2-3, with D perhaps TRBD1 (7 bases). Trimming took 6 bases from V and 4 from J, leaving 20 bases between them. Looked up from germline, CDR1 is SGHVS and CDR2 is FQNEAQ. The CDR3 consists of 16 residues. The CDR3, as DNA: TGTGCCAGCAGTCATTACTCAGGGGGGACCCCAGATACGCAGTATTTT. This codes for CASSHYSGGTPDTQYF.

This clonotype was observed a few times. The chain joins TRBV28 to TRBJ2-3; 7 bases align to TRBD2. The CDR3 contains 14 residues. Per germline, CDR1 MDHEN and CDR2 SYDVKM. V lost 2 bases and J lost 4; bases outside the gene matches: 3. The CDR3 bases are TGTGCCAGCAGTTTAGCGGGAGTGGCAGATACGCAGTATTTT. Translated, it gives CASSLAGVADTQYF.

In this sample, this clonotype turned up many times. J is TRBJ2-1 and V is TRBV29-1; maybe TRBD2 (7 bases). This CDR3 is built from 16 residues. V was shortened by 0 bases and J by 4 bases, with 16 bases between the two germline ends. In germline, CDR1 is SQVTM, CDR2 ANQGSEA. For the CDR3, the DNA is TGCAGCGTTGAAGATAAGGGGGGGAGAACGTACAATGAGCAGTTCTTC. This translates into CSVEDKGGRTYNEQFF.

This clonotype turned up a few times. V is TRBV20-1 and J is TRBJ1-5; D not certain. Trimming shortened V by 4 bases and J by 0 bases, and 13 bases separated the two germline ends. CDR1 and CDR2 from the germline V gene are DFQATT and SNEGSKA (reference sequence). CDR3 length: 15 residues. The CDR3 loop reads CSATIEGLSNQPQHF. The DNA of the CDR3 is TGCAGTGCTACCATAGAGGGCCTTAGCAATCAGCCCCAGCATTTT.

V and J are TRBV28 and TRBJ2-5; D gene ambiguous. The V end was cut by 9 bases, the J end by 5 bases, with 16 bases between. Germline CDR1 is MDHEN and CDR2 is SYDVKM. The CDR3 runs to 13 residues. The CDR3 region has the DNA TGTGCCAGTATAGGACCCTCGGTTGAGACCCAGTACTTC. Translation gives CASIGPSVETQYF.

In its sample, this clonotype was seen a few times. In DNA, the CDR3 is TGTGCCAGCAGCCCGGGACTCTCGTATTCACCCCTCCACTTT. The encoded protein is CASSPGLSYSPLHF. The J gene is TRBJ1-6, the V gene TRBV28; a possible D gene is TRBD1 (5 bases). CDR3 size: 14 residues. Trimming shortened V by 6 bases and J by 8 bases, and 14 bases separated the two germline ends. The V gene's germline CDR1 is MDHEN and CDR2 SYDVKM.

This chain uses TRBV9 with TRBJ2-7; D is perhaps TRBD2 (5 bases). Germline values: CDR1 SGDLS, CDR2 YYNGEE. V gave up 2 bases and J gave up 0 bases, with 15 bases separating them. The CDR3 is 16 residues long. The CDR3 protein is CASSVGVSADSYEQYF. The CDR3 DNA sequence: TGTGCCAGCAGCGTCGGGGTCTCGGCGGACTCCTACGAGCAGTACTTC.

This clonotype turned up a few times. Compared with germline, one end of the junction differs, possibly owing to a read error. CDR3 amino acids: CASSLQQGNEQFF. The DNA for the CDR3 is TGTGCTAGCAGCCTCCAACAGGGGAATGAGCAGTTCTTC. This rearrangement joins TRBV7-7 to TRBJ2-1, with 7 bases lining up with TRBD1. The germline V gene encodes CDR1 SSHAT and CDR2 FNYEAQ (reference sequence). This CDR3 is 13 amino acids long.

This clonotype has more than one count but fewer than ten. The chain combines TRBV12-5 with TRBJ2-3; 13 positions agree with TRBD2. Germline V gene data show CDR1 as LGHNT and CDR2 as FRNRAP. The CDR3 is 17 amino acids. V lost 1 base to trimming and J lost 4 bases; unmatched junction nucleotides: 5. CDR3 sequence: CASGLGLAGGRPDTQYF. The CDR3 DNA reads as TGTGCTAGTGGTTTGGGACTAGCGGGGGGAAGACCAGATACGCAGTATTTT.

This clonotype was counted many times. The V gene is TRBV5-4, the J gene TRBJ1-1; D not certain. V lost 1 base to trimming and J lost 3 bases, with 4 bases between them. Looked up from germline, CDR1 is SGHNT and CDR2 is YYREEE (reference sequence). The length of the CDR3 is 12 residues. The CDR3 sequence: CASSLRDTEAFF. CDR3 DNA: TGTGCCAGCAGCTTGAGAGACACTGAAGCTTTCTTT.

DNA of the CDR3: TGTGCCTGGGGGGTCGATACGACTCAGCCCCAGCATTTT. Translation: CAWGVDTTQPQHF. The genes are TRBV30 and TRBJ1-5, with unresolved D. Germline V gene sequence: CDR1 GTSNPN, CDR2 SVGIG (reference sequence). With 5 bases removed from V and 6 bases from J, the gap between germline ends came to 14 bases. This CDR3 is built from 13 residues.

There are many counts of this clonotype. J is TRBJ2-2 and V is TRBV7-2, with 11 bases identical to TRBD2. CDR1 is SGHTA, CDR2 FQGNSA, per germline. V lost 1 base, J lost 4 bases, and 8 bases stayed unmatched. The CDR3 totals 18 residues. The CDR3 is CASSLEGLTSGSTGELFF. The DNA of the CDR3 is TGTGCCAGCAGCTTAGAGGGTCTAACTAGCGGGAGCACCGGGGAGCTGTTTTTT.

The chain joins TRBV5-1 to TRBJ1-1, with 8 bases aligning to TRBD1. CDR3 length: 14 residues. The V gene end was trimmed by 9 bases and the J gene end by 4 bases; junction bases not matched to a gene: 11. CDR1 and CDR2 from the germline V gene are SGHRS and YFSETQ. The CDR3 nucleotides read TGCGCCATCAGACCGACAGGGGAACTCACTGAAGCTTTCTTT. Protein: CAIRPTGELTEAFF. Full variable domain (missing parts from reference TRBV5-1 and TRBJ1-1): KAGVTQTPRYLIKTRGQQVTLSCSPISGHRSVSWYQQTPGQGLQFLFEYFSETQRNKGNFPGRFSGRQFSNSRSEMNVSTLELGDSALYLCAIRPTGELTEAFFGQGTRLTVV.